This T cell receptor (beta chain) was recorded in a study of blood T cell repertoires in COVID-19. Germline-derived CDR1 and CDR2 are KGHSH and LQKENI. With 3 bases removed from V and 5 bases from J, the gap between germline ends came to 19 bases. The CDR3 loop spans 16 amino acids. Assay: immunoSEQ multiplex PCR; the TCRdb copy retains only in-frame clones and omits some. The profile shows 490,000 or so clones, 80% to 90% of them singletons. Those who participated ranged in age from about 18 to 89 years and resided in around 22 US areas. Cohort allocation depended upon clinical history that participants reported. In Cohort 3, a recovered donor had either two negative PCRs, clearance, or symptom resolution.

This TCR was recovered from a woman aged 60 to 75 who had recovered from COVID-19. Sequencing was performed on PBMCs or T cells enriched from blood (not recorded which). V is TRBV18 and J is TRBJ1-1; D uncertain. CDR3 sequence reads: CASSPVLATTGTEAFF. CDR3 nucleotide sequence: TGTGCCAGCTCACCGGTACTCGCTACAACGGGAACTGAAGCTTTCTTT.